The clone carrying this T cell receptor (beta chain) showed up many times. Its antigen is unknown. The data were taken from a study of T cell repertoires in cytomegalovirus infection. Regarding the study as a whole: The response measured ex vivo was dominated by TCR beta clonotypes (HLA-C-restricted and CMV-specific). Summed frequency of public TCR beta families distinguished CMV carriers with the relevant HLA.

In germline, CDR1 is SGHRS, CDR2 YFSETQ. CDR3 length: 15 residues. Germline trimming cut 4 bases from V and 8 bases from J; bases unmatched to any gene: 12. TCRdb ran MiXCR on the reads and lists one entry per CDR3 protein. The sample includes about 300,000 distinct CDR3 sequences, about 9.2% of them seen just once. Sequencing was carried out using PBMCs. This TCR was sampled from a human donor in good health (CMV status not recorded). Some clones in this sample may be carry-over from other donors' samples. This rearrangement joins TRBV5-1 to TRBJ2-1, with 7 positions matching TRBD2. Here the CDR3 DNA reads TGCGCCAGCAGCCTCGGGGCTAGCGGTTTGGATGAGCAGTTCTTC. As protein: CASSLGASGLDEQFF.